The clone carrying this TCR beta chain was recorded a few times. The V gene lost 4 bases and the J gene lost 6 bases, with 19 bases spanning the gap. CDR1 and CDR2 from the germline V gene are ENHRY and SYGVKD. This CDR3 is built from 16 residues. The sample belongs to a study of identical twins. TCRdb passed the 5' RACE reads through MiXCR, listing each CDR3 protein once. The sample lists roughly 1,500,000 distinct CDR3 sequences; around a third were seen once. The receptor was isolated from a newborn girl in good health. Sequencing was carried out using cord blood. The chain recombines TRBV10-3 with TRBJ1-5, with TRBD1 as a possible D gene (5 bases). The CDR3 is CAISGVDLGGRQPQHF. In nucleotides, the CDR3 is TGTGCCATCAGTGGAGTCGATTTGGGGGGTCGTCAGCCCCAGCATTTT.